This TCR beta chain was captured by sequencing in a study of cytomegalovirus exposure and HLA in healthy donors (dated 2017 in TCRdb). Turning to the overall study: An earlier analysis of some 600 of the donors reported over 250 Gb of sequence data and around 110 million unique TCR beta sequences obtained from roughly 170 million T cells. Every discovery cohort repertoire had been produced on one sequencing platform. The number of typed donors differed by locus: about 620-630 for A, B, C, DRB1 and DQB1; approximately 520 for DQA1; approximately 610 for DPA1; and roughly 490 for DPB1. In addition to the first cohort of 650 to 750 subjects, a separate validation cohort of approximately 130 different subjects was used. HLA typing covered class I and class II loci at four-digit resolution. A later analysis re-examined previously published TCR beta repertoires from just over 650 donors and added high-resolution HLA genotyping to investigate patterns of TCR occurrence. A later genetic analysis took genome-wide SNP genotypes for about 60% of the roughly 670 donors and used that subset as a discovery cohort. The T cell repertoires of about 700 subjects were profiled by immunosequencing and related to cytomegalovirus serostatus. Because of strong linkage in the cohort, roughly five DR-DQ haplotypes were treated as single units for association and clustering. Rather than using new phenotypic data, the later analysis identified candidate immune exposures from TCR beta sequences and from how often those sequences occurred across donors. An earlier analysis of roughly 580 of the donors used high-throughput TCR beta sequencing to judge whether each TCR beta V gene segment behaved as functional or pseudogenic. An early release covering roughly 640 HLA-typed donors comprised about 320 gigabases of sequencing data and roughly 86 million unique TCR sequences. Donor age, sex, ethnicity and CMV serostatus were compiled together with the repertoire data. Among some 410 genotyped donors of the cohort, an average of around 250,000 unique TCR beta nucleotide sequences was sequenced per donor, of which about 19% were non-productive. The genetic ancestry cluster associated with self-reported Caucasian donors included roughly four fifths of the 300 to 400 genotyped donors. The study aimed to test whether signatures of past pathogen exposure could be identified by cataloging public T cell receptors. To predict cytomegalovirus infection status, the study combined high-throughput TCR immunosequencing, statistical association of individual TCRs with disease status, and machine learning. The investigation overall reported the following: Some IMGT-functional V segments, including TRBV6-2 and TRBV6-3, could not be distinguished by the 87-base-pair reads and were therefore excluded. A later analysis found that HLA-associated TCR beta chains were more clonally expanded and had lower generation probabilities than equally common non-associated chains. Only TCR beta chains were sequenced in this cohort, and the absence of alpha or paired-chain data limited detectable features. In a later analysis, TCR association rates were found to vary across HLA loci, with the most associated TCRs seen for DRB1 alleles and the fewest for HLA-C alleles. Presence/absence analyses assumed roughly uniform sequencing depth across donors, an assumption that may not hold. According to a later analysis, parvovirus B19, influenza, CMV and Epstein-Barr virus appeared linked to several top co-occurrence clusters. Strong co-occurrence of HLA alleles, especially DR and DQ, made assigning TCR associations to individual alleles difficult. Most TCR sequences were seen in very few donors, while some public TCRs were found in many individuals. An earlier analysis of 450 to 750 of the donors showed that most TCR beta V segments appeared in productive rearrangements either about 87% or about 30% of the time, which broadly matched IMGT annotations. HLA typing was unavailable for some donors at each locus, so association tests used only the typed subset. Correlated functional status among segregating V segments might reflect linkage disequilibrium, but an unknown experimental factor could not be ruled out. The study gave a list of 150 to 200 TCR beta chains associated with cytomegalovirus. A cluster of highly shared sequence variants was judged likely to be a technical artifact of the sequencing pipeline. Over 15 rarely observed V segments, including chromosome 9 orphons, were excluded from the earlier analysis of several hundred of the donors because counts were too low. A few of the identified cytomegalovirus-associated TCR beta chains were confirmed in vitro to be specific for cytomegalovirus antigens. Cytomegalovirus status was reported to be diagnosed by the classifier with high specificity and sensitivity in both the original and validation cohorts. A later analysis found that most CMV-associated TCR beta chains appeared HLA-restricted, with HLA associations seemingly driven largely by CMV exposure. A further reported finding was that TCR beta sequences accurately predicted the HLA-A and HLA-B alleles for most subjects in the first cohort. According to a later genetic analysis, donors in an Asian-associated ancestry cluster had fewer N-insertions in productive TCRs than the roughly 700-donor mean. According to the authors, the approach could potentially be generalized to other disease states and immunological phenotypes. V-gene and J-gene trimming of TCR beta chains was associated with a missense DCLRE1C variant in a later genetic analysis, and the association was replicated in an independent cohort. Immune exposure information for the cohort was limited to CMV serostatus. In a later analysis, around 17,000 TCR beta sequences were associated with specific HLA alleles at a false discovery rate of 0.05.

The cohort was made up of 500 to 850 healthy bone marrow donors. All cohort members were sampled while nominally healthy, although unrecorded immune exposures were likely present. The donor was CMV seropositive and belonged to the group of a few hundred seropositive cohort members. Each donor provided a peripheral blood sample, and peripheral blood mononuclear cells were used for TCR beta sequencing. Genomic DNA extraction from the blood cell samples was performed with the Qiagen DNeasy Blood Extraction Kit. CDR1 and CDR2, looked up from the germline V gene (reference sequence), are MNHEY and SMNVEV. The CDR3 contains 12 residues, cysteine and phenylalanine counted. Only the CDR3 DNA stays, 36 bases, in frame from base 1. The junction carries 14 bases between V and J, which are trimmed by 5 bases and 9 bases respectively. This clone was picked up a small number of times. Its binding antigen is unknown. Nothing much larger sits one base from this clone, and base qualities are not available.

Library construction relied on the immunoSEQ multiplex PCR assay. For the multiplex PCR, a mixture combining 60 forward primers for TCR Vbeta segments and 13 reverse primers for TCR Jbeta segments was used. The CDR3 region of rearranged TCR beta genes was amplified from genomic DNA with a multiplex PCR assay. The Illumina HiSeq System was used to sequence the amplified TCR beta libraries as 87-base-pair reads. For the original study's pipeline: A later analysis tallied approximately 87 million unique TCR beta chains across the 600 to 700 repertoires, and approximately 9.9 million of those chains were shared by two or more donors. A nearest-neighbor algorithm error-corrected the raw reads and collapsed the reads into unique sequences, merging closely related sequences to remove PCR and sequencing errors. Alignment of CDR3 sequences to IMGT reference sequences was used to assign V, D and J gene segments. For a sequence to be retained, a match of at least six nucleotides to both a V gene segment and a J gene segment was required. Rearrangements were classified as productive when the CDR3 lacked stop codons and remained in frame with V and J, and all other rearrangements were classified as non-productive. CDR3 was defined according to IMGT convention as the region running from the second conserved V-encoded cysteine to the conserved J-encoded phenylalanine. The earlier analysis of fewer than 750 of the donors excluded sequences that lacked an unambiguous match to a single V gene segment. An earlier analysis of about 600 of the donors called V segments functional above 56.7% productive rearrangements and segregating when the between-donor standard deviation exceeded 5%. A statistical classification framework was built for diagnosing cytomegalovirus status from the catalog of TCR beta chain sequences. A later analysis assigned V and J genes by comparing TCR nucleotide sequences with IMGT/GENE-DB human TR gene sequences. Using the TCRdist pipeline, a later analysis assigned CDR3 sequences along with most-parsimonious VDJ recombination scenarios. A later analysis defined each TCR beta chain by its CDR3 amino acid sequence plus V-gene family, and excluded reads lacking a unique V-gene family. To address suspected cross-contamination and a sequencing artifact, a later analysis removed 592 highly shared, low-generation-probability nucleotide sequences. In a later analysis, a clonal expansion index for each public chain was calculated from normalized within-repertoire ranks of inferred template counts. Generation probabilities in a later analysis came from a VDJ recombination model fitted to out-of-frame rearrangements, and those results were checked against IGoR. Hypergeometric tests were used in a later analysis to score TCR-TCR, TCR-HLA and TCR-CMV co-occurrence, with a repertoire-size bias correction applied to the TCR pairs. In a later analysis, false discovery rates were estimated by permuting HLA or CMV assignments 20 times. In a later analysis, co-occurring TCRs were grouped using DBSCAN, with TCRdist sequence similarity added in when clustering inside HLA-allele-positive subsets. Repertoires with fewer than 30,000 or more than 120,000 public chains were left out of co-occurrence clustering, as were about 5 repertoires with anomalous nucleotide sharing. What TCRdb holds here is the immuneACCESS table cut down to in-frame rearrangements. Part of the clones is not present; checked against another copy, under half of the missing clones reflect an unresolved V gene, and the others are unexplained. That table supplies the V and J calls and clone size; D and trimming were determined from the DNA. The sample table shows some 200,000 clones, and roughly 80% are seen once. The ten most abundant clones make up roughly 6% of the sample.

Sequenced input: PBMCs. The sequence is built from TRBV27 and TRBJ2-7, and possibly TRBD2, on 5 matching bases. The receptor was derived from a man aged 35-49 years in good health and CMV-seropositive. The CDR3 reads CASSPGPGGQYF. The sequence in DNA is TGTGCCAGCAGTCCCGGTCCCGGAGGGCAGTACTTC.